Following are 12 T cell receptor beta chains from one sample sequenced in a study of cytomegalovirus exposure and HLA in healthy donors. Sequencing was performed with immunoSEQ multiplex PCR; in TCRdb, only in-frame clones are kept and a portion is missing. The table has 130,000 to 150,000 clones, 70% to 90% seen once. The sequenced material came from PBMCs. These TCRs come from a woman in her 30s in good health and CMV-seropositive.

As for this clone: This same CDR3 is encoded by further DNA sequences in the sample. The V gene is TRBV19, the J gene TRBJ1-2; 9 bases fit TRBD1. Trimming took 1 base from V and 6 from J; bases not matched to a gene: 3. The CDR3 length is 14 residues. Germline V gene lookup returns CDR1 LNHDA and CDR2 SQIVND (reference sequence). DNA of the CDR3: TGTGCCAGTAGTATAGGACAGGGGGGCCATGGCTACACCTTC. It yields the protein CASSIGQGGHGYTF.

Written as DNA, the CDR3 is TGCGCCAGCATCAGCGGGAGGTTCAATGAGCAGTTCTTC. Its translation is CASISGRFNEQFF. This chain uses TRBV10-2 with TRBJ2-1; 9 bases align to TRBD2. The CDR3 sequence is 13 residues long. The germline V gene encodes CDR1 WSHSY and CDR2 SAAADI. V trimming: 7 bases; J trimming: 6 bases; junction bases outside the gene matches: 4.

This clone was seen just once. The CDR3 DNA follows: TGCGCCAGCAGCTTGGGGGCTTACAGGTTGGGAGATACGCAGTATTTT. This codes for CASSLGAYRLGDTQYF. The chain is built from TRBV5-1 and TRBJ2-3, with a tentative D call TRBD1 (5 bases). Germline CDR1 reads SGHRS; CDR2 reads YFSETQ. The V gene lost 0 bases and the J gene lost 5 bases, with 16 bases spanning the gap. This CDR3 comprises 16 residues.

This rearrangement joins TRBV19 to TRBJ1-2, with D tentatively TRBD1 (6 bases). This CDR3 comprises 15 residues. Germline loops: CDR1 LNHDA, CDR2 SQIVND (reference sequence). Deletions cut 5 bases from V and 3 bases from J, with 16 bases between. The CDR3 loop is CASSLGQGLDYGYTF. The CDR3, as DNA: TGTGCCAGTAGTTTAGGGCAGGGGCTCGACTATGGCTACACCTTC.

This chain uses TRBV5-6 with TRBJ2-2, with 13 positions matching TRBD2. The J segment lost 4 bases and the V segment lost 4 bases, leaving 4 bases of the junction unmatched. The V gene's germline CDR1 is SGHDT and CDR2 YYEEEE. This CDR3 spans 16 amino acids. The CDR3 region has the DNA TGTGCCAGCAGCCCTAGGACTAGCGGGGGCACCGGGGAGCTGTTTTTT. Translating gives CASSPRTSGGTGELFF.

This chain connects TRBV5-4 to TRBJ2-5; 14 nucleotides agree with TRBD2. CDR1 SGHNT and CDR2 YYREEE come from the germline V gene (reference sequence). The CDR3 totals 18 residues. The V and J ends lost 4 bases and 2 bases, in that order; junction bases with no gene match: 10. This chain's CDR3 is CASSRQNGLAGGQETQYF. CDR3 sequence (DNA): TGTGCCAGCAGCAGGCAAAACGGACTAGCGGGAGGTCAAGAGACCCAGTACTTC. The variable domain in full, with the rest retrieved from reference TRBV5-4 and TRBJ2-5, is ETGVTQSPTHLIKTRGQQVTLRCSSQSGHNTVSWYQQALGQGPQFIFQYYREEENGRGNFPPRFSGLQFPNYSSELNVNALELDDSALYLCASSRQNGLAGGQETQYFGPGTRLLVL.

This rearrangement joins TRBV27 to TRBJ1-5; D remains unclear. In germline, CDR1 is MNHEY, CDR2 SMNVEV (reference sequence). This CDR3 is built from 15 residues. With 4 bases removed from V and 0 bases from J, the gap between germline ends came to 10 bases. CDR3 sequence (DNA): TGTGCCAGCAGTTATGTTAGAGATAGCAATCAGCCCCAGCATTTT. It is translated as CASSYVRDSNQPQHF.

This clone was detected only a few times. V is TRBV10-2 and J is TRBJ2-7; no firm D call. The V end lost 4 bases, the J end lost 5 bases, and 9 bases lay between the germline ends. CDR1 and CDR2 from the germline V gene are WSHSY and SAAADI. CDR3 length: 12 residues. As DNA, the CDR3 is TGCGCCAGCAGTGTTTGGGCCAACGAGCAGTACTTC. It translates to CASSVWANEQYF.

J is TRBJ2-3 and V is TRBV19; 10 bases agree with TRBD2. Trimming took 3 bases from V and 1 from J; bases not matched to a gene: 4. The length of the CDR3 is 16 residues. Per germline, CDR1 LNHDA and CDR2 SQIVND (reference sequence). The CDR3 DNA follows: TGTGCCAGTAGTATGGTAGGACTAGCGGGCACAGATACGCAGTATTTT. This sequence encodes CASSMVGLAGTDTQYF.

The CDR3 loop reads CASSISPGGNYGYTF. CDR3 in DNA: TGTGCCAGTAGTATTTCGCCGGGGGGTAATTATGGCTACACCTTC. V and J are TRBV19 and TRBJ1-2; D perhaps matches TRBD1 (5 bases). The CDR3 totals 15 residues. The germline gives CDR1 LNHDA, CDR2 SQIVND (reference sequence). V shed 3 bases and J shed 5 bases, with 16 bases lying between them.

The genes are TRBV28 and TRBJ1-5; TRBD1 aligns across 8 bases. V shed 3 bases and J 7 bases; nucleotides not matched to a gene: 11. Germline V CDR1 and CDR2: MDHEN, SYDVKM. The CDR3 has 16 residues. The CDR3 sequence is CASSFGSTGAEQPQHF. The CDR3, as DNA: TGTGCCAGCAGTTTCGGGTCGACAGGGGCAGAGCAGCCCCAGCATTTT.

This chain joins TRBV27 and TRBJ1-5; the D is unclear. This CDR3 has 15 amino acids. V lost 5 bases and J 0 bases, leaving 11 bases between the germline ends. The germline V gene has CDR1 MNHEY and CDR2 SMNVEV (reference sequence). CDR3 in amino acids: CASSPLRDSNQPQHF. As DNA, the CDR3 is TGTGCCAGCAGTCCCCTCCGGGATAGCAATCAGCCCCAGCATTTT.